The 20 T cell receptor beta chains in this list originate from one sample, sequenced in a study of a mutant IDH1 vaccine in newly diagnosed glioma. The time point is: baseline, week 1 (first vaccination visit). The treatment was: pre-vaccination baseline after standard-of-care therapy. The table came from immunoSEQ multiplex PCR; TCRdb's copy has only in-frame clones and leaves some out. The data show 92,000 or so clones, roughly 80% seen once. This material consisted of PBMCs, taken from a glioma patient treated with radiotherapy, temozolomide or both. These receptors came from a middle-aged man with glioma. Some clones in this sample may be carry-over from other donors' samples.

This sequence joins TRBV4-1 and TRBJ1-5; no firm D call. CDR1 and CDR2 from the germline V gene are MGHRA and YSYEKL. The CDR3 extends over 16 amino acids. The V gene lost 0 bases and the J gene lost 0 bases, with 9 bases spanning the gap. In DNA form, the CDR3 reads TGCGCCAGCAGCCAAGATGGCAGGAATAGCAATCAGCCCCAGCATTTT. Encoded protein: CASSQDGRNSNQPQHF.

The CDR3 bases are TGTGCCAGCTCACCCGGGACAGGGCTACGGGGTGAGCAGTTCTTC. Its protein is CASSPGTGLRGEQFF. The rearrangement uses TRBV18 and TRBJ2-1; 9 bases line up with TRBD1. Per the germline V gene, CDR1 is KGHSH and CDR2 is LQKENI. The V segment lost 3 bases and the J segment 9 bases; nucleotides outside the gene matches: 9. The CDR3 covers 15 residues.

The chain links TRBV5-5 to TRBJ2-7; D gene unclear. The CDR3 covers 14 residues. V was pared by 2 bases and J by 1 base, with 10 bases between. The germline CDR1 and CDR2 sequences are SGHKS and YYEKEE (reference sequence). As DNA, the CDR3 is TGTGCCAGCAGCTTCTTTGTGGATTCCTACGAGCAGTACTTC. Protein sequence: CASSFFVDSYEQYF.

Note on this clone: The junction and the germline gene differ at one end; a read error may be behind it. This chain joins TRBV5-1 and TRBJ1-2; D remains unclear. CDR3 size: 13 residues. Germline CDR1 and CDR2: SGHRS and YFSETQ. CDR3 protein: CASSLDWGGTNSF. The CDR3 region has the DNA TGCGCCAGCAGCTTGGACTGGGGTGGTACTAATTCCTTC.

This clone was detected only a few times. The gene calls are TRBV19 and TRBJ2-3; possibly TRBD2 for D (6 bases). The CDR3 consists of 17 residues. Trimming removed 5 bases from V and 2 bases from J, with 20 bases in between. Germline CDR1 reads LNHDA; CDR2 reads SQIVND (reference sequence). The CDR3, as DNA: TGTGCCAGTAGTCATCCGCGGGGTGGTCTATACACAGATACGCAGTATTTT. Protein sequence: CASSHPRGGLYTDTQYF.

The CDR3 region has the DNA TGTGCCAGCCGTGGGGTTAACACCGGGGAGCTGTTTTTT. Its protein product is CASRGVNTGELFF. This sequence joins TRBV6-6 and TRBJ2-2, with no clear D. Between the trimmed V and J ends, which lost 8 bases and 2 bases, there was a span of 9 bases. Germline V lookup: CDR1 MNHNY, CDR2 SVGAGI (reference sequence). The CDR3 covers 13 residues.

CDR3 residues: CASSKTPGQGINEQFF. The CDR3 region has the DNA TGTGCCAGCAGCAAGACTCCGGGACAGGGGATCAATGAGCAGTTCTTC. V usage is TRBV5-6 and J usage is TRBJ2-1; 10 positions match TRBD1. With V trimmed by 4 bases and J by 6 bases, 10 bases remained unmatched. There are 16 residues in the CDR3. Germline CDR1 SGHDT, CDR2 YYEEEE.

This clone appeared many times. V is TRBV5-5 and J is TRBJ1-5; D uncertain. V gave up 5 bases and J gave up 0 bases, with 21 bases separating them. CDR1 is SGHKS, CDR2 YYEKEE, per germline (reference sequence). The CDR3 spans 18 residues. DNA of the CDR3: TGTGCCAGCAGTTATCGACCCCCGGCACAGAATAGCAATCAGCCCCAGCATTTT. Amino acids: CASSYRPPAQNSNQPQHF.

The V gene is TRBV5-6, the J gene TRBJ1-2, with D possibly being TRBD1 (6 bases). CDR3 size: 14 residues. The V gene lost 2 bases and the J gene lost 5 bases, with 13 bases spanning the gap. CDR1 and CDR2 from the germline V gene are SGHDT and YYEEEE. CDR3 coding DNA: TGTGCCAGCAGCTTATGGGGGGCAGGGTATGGCTACACCTTC. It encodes CASSLWGAGYGYTF.

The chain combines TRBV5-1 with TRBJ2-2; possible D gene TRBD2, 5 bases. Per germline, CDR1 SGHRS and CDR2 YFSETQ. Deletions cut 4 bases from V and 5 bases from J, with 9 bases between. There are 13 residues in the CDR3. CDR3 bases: TGCGCCAGCAGCGTAGCGACAACCGGGGAGCTGTTTTTT. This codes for CASSVATTGELFF.

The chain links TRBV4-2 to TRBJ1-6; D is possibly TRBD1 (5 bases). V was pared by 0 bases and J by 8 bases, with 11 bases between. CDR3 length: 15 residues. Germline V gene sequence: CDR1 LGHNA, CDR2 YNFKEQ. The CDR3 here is CASSQDRDPDSPLHF. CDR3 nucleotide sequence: TGTGCCAGCAGCCAAGATCGGGACCCCGATTCACCCCTCCACTTT.

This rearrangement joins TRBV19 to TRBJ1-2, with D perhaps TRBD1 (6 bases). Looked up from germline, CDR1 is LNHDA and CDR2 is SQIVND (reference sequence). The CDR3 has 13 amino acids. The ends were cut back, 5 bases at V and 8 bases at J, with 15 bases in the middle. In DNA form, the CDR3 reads TGTGCCAGTAGTCCCGACAGGTTTGGGGGCTACACCTTC. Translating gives CASSPDRFGGYTF.

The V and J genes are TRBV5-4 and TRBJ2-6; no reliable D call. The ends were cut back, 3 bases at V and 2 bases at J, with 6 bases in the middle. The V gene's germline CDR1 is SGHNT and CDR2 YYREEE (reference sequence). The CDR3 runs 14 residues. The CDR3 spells CASSSRTGANVLTF. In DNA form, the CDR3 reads TGTGCCAGCAGCTCCAGAACTGGGGCCAACGTCCTGACTTTC.

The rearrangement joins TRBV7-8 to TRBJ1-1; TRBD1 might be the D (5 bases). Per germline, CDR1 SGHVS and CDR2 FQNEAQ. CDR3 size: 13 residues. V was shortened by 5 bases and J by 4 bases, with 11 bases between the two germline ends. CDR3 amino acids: CASSPSGSTEAFF. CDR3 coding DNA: TGTGCCAGCAGCCCCTCAGGGAGCACTGAAGCTTTCTTT.

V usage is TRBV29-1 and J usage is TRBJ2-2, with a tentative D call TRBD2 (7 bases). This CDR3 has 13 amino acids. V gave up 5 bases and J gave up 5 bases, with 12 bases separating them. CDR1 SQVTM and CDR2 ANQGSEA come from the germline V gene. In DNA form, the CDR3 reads TGCAGCGTTTCACAGGGAGGGACCGGGGAGCTGTTTTTT. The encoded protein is CSVSQGGTGELFF.

This CDR3 is CSAVTEGGKTEAFF. CDR3 in DNA: TGCAGCGCCGTTACCGAGGGGGGTAAGACTGAAGCTTTCTTT. V and J are TRBV29-1 and TRBJ1-1, with D possibly TRBD1 on 6 matching bases. V was shortened by 7 bases and J by 5 bases, with 20 bases between the two germline ends. The CDR3 is 14 amino acids. The germline V gene encodes CDR1 SQVTM and CDR2 ANQGSEA.

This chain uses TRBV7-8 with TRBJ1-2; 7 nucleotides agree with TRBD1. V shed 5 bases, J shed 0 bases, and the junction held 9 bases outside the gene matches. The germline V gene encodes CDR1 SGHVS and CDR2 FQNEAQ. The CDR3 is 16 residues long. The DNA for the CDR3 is TGTGCCAGCAGCGATGACAGGGCCGGAGCTAACTATGGCTACACCTTC. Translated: CASSDDRAGANYGYTF. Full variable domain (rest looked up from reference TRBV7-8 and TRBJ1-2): GAGVSQSPRYKVAKRGQDVALRCDPISGHVSLFWYQQALGQGPEFLTYFQNEAQLDKSGLPSDRFFAERPEGSVSTLKIQRTQQEDSAVYLCASSDDRAGANYGYTFGSGTRLTVV.

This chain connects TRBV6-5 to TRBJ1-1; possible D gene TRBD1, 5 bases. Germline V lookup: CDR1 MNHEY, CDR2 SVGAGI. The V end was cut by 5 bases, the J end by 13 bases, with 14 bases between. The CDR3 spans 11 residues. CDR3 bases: TGTGCCAGCAGTCACGGGACCGCGAGTTTCTTT. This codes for CASSHGTASFF.

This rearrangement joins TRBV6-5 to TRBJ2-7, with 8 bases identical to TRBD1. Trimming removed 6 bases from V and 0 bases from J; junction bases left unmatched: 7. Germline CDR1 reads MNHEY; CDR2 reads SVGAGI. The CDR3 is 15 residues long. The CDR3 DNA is TGTGCCAGCAGACCTTTTGACAGGGGCTCCTACGAGCAGTACTTC. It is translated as CASRPFDRGSYEQYF.

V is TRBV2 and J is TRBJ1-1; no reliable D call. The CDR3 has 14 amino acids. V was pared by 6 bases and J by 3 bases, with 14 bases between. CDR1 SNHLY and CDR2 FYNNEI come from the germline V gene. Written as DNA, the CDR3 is TGTGCCAGCAGACGAATTCACGAAGACACTGAAGCTTTCTTT. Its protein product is CASRRIHEDTEAFF. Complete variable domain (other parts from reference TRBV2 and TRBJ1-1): EPEVTQTPSHQVTQMGQEVILRCVPISNHLYFYWYRQILGQKVEFLVSFYNNEISEKSEIFDDQFSVERPDGSNFTLKIRSTKLEDSAMYFCASRRIHEDTEAFFGQGTRLTVV.